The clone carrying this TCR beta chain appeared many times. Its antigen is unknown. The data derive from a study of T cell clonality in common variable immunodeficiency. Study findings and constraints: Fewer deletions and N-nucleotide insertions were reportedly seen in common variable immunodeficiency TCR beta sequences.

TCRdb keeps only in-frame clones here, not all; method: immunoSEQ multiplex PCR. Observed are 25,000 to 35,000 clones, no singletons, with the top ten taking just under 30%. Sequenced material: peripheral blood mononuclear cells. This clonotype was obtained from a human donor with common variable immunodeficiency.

Partial CDR3 DNA: TGTGCCAGCAGCTCACTGACAGGGCTCAAGGAGACC. Translated: CASSSLTGLKET. The full-length CDR3 reads as CASSSLTGLKETQYF. The chain couples TRBV7-9 to TRBJ2-5; 7 bases are shared with TRBD1. The read terminates 3 residues ahead of where the CDR3 ends, so the germline J gene completes it. V lost 4 bases and J lost 5; bases outside the gene matches: 10. The CDR3 is 15 amino acids. In germline, CDR1 is SEHNR, CDR2 FQNEAQ (reference sequence).